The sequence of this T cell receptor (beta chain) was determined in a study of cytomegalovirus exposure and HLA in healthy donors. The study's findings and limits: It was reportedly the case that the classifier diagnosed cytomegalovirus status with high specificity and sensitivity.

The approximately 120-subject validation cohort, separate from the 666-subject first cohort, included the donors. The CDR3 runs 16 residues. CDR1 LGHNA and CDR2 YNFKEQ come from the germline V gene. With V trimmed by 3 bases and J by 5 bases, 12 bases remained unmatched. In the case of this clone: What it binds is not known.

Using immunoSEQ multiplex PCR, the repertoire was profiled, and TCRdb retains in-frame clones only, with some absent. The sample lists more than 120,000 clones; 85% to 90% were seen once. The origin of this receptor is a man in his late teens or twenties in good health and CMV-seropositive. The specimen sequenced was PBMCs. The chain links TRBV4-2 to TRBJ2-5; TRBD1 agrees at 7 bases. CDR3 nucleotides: TGTGCCAGCAGCCACCCAGGGGACAGAGCTGGTGAGACCCAGTACTTC. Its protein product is CASSHPGDRAGETQYF.